The TCR beta chain described here comes from a study of technical replicates of blood from a few donors. V dropped 5 bases and J dropped 2; count of bases not matched to a gene: 5. The CDR3 consists of 15 residues. The germline V gene encodes CDR1 SGHNT and CDR2 YENEEA. Sequencing used immunoSEQ multiplex PCR; TCRdb keeps in-frame clones, though not all of them. The data contain roughly 60,000 clones, approximately 86% of them singletons. The sequence was collected from a human donor in good health. Some clones in this sample may be carry-over from other donors' samples. The V gene is TRBV11-3, the J gene TRBJ2-5; 10 bases are shared with TRBD2. The sequenced material came from PBMCs. The CDR3 DNA sequence: TGTGCCAGCAGCCCCAGCGGGGGGGGGCAAGAGACCCAGTACTTC. Translating it yields CASSPSGGGQETQYF.